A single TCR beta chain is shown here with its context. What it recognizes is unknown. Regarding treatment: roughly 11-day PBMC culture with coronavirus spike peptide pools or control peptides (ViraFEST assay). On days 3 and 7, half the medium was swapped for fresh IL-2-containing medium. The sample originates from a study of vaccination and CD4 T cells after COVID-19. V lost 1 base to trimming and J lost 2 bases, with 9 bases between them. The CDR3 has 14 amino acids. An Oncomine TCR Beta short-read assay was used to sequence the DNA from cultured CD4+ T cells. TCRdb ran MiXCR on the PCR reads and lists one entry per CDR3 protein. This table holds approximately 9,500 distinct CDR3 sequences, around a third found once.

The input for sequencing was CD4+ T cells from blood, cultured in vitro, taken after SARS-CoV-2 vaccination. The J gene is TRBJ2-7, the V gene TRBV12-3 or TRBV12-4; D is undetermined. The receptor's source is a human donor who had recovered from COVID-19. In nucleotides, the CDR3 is TGTGCCAGCAGTTTAGGAGCCCCAACCTACGAGCAGTACTTC. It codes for CASSLGAPTYEQYF.